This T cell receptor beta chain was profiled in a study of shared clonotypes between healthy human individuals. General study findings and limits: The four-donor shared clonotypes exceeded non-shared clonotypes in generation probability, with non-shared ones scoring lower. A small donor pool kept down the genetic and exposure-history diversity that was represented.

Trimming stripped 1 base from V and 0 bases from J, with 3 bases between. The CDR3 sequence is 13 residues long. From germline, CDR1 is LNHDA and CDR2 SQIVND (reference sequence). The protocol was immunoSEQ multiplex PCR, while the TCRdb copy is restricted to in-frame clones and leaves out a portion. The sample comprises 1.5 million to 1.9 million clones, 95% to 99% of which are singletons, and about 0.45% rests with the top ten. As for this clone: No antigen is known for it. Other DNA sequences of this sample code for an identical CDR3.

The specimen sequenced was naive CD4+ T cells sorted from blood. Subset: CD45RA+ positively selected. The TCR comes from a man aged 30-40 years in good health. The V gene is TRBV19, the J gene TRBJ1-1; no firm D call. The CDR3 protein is CASSIGVNTEAFF. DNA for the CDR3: TGTGCCAGTAGTATAGGAGTGAACACTGAAGCTTTCTTT.